These 15 T cell receptor beta chains came from one sample sequenced in a study of T cell responses to AZD1222 COVID-19 vaccine. The table came from immunoSEQ multiplex PCR; TCRdb's copy has only in-frame clones and leaves some out. The sample records 100,000 or so clones, approximately 86% being singletons. Sequenced here: peripheral blood, sampled on day 0 of AZD1222 vaccination. Source of these receptors: an adult in good health.

This chain connects TRBV27 to TRBJ1-4, with D perhaps TRBD1 (6 bases). This CDR3 has 19 residues. The germline CDR1 and CDR2 sequences are MNHEY and SMNVEV (reference sequence). Trimming shortened V by 2 bases and J by 3 bases, and 22 bases separated the two germline ends. The CDR3 DNA reads TGTGCCAGCAGTTTACGCCCGGGACATCCCTTGGGGGCTAATGAAAAACTGTTTTTT. It codes for CASSLRPGHPLGANEKLFF.

The V and J genes are TRBV19 and TRBJ1-1; D might be TRBD1 (6 bases). V was cut by 6 bases and J by 2 bases, with 10 bases left in between. CDR3 length: 13 residues. Germline V gives CDR1 LNHDA, CDR2 SQIVND (reference sequence). In DNA form, the CDR3 reads TGTGCCAGTAGCGGGACATTCAACACTGAAGCTTTCTTT. Amino acids: CASSGTFNTEAFF.

The rearrangement links TRBV7-3 to TRBJ1-1, with a weak D call TRBD1 (6 bases). The V end was cut by 0 bases, the J end by 1 base, with 9 bases between. CDR3 length: 15 amino acids. Germline V gives CDR1 SGHTA, CDR2 FQGTGA. CDR3 sequence reads: CASSLTPGANTEAFF. CDR3 nucleotide sequence: TGTGCCAGCAGCTTAACCCCAGGGGCGAACACTGAAGCTTTCTTT.

This clone was picked up a small number of times. This chain joins TRBV5-1 and TRBJ1-6; TRBD1 agrees at 10 bases. CDR1 is SGHRS and CDR2 is YFSETQ in the germline V gene. The V segment lost 4 bases and the J segment 6 bases; nucleotides outside the gene matches: 10. This CDR3 comprises 17 residues. The CDR3 loop reads CASSNSRDRGPNSPLHF. CDR3 bases: TGCGCCAGCAGCAACTCCCGGGACAGGGGTCCTAATTCACCCCTCCACTTT. The variable domain in full, with the rest retrieved from reference TRBV5-1 and TRBJ1-6, is KAGVTQTPRYLIKTRGQQVTLSCSPISGHRSVSWYQQTPGQGLQFLFEYFSETQRNKGNFPGRFSGRQFSNSRSEMNVSTLELGDSALYLCASSNSRDRGPNSPLHFGNGTRLTVT.

CDR3 protein: CASSTRSGVSYNEQFF. CDR3 coding DNA: TGTGCCAGCAGCACTAGGAGCGGGGTCTCCTACAATGAGCAGTTCTTC. The gene calls are TRBV7-2 and TRBJ2-1, with 7 bases aligning to TRBD2. Germline lookup yields CDR1 SGHTA and CDR2 FQGNSA. There are 16 residues in the CDR3. V lost 5 bases and J lost 0; bases outside the gene matches: 7.

The chain combines TRBV19 with TRBJ1-1; D unclear. Germline V gene sequence: CDR1 LNHDA, CDR2 SQIVND (reference sequence). Trimming removed 4 bases from V and 3 bases from J, with 9 bases in between. CDR3 length: 13 amino acids. CDR3 in DNA: TGTGCCAGTAGTACAACCAAGGACACTGAAGCTTTCTTT. Its protein is CASSTTKDTEAFF.

The chain links TRBV6-2 or TRBV6-3 to TRBJ2-7; TRBD2 is a possible D gene (5 bases). Germline assignment: CDR1 MNHEY and CDR2 SVGEGT. V lost 2 bases and J lost 5, with 19 bases in between. The CDR3 length is 16 residues. As DNA, the CDR3 is TGTGCCAGCAGTTACGCGTCATATGGGGAGTCCGACGAGCAGTACTTC. Its translation is CASSYASYGESDEQYF.

The chain is built from TRBV27 and TRBJ2-7; no clear D gene. CDR3 length: 14 amino acids. Germline-derived CDR1 and CDR2 are MNHEY and SMNVEV (reference sequence). Trimming took off 3 bases at V and 3 bases at J, with 12 bases between the two ends. CDR3 protein: CASSLLETIYEQYF. The DNA for the CDR3 is TGTGCCAGCAGTTTGTTGGAAACCATCTACGAGCAGTACTTC.

This clone appeared a single time. The V gene is TRBV28, the J gene TRBJ1-4, with a possible D match to TRBD1 (6 bases). Deletions cut 5 bases from V and 0 bases from J, with 19 bases between. This CDR3 comprises 18 residues. Germline V gene lookup returns CDR1 MDHEN and CDR2 SYDVKM. DNA for the CDR3: TGTGCCAGCAGTCCCCACAGGGTAGGCGCTGCAACTAATGAAAAACTGTTTTTT. Amino acid sequence: CASSPHRVGAATNEKLFF.

V gene TRBV6-5 combines with J gene TRBJ2-6; D remains unclear. Trimming shortened V by 8 bases and J by 0 bases, and 5 bases separated the two germline ends. CDR1 MNHEY and CDR2 SVGAGI come from the germline V gene. CDR3 length equals 13 residues. In nucleotides, the CDR3 is TGTGCCAGCTTTTTCTCTGGGGCCAACGTCCTGACTTTC. Translated: CASFFSGANVLTF.

The chain combines TRBV7-3 with TRBJ2-5, with 9 bases aligning to TRBD1. Germline values: CDR1 SGHTA, CDR2 FQGTGA. V lost 5 bases and J lost 7; bases outside the gene matches: 5. The CDR3 covers 13 residues. CDR3 nucleotide sequence: TGTGCCAGCAGCCAGGGACAGGGTAGGACCCAGTACTTC. It is translated as CASSQGQGRTQYF.

The chain combines TRBV30 with TRBJ1-1; D is possibly TRBD1 (6 bases). The CDR3 runs to 13 residues. V was shortened by 5 bases and J by 1 base, with 11 bases between the two germline ends. Germline V gene data show CDR1 as GTSNPN and CDR2 as SVGIG (reference sequence). CDR3 amino acids: CAWAGTTNTEAFF. The DNA of the CDR3 is TGTGCCTGGGCCGGGACAACGAACACTGAAGCTTTCTTT.

The rearrangement uses TRBV15 and TRBJ2-3; a weak D match, TRBD1 (6 bases). In germline, CDR1 is LNHNV, CDR2 YYDKDF (reference sequence). Trimming removed 0 bases from V and 4 bases from J, with 11 bases in between. The CDR3 has 15 amino acids. The CDR3: CATSRDRAGADTQYF. In DNA, the CDR3 is TGTGCCACCAGCAGAGATCGGGCAGGGGCAGATACGCAGTATTTT.

The chain combines TRBV6-5 with TRBJ1-5; the D is unclear. Trimming removed 4 bases at V and 0 bases at J, with 10 bases between. This CDR3 contains 15 residues. Germline CDR1 MNHEY, CDR2 SVGAGI. The DNA of the CDR3 is TGTGCCAGCAGTTTGACAAGTTATAGCAATCAGCCCCAGCATTTT. Translated, it gives CASSLTSYSNQPQHF.

The J gene is TRBJ2-7, the V gene TRBV5-1, with TRBD1 matching over 9 bases. The CDR3 is 15 residues long. J was trimmed by 6 bases and V by 4 bases; bases with no gene match: 11. CDR1 is SGHRS, CDR2 YFSETQ, per germline. CDR3 DNA: TGCGCCAGCAGCGTGGAAGGGACAGGGCCTTCCGAGCAGTACTTC. Residues: CASSVEGTGPSEQYF.